The entry below describes one T cell receptor beta chain. Its target is unknown. The CDR3 loop spans 14 amino acids. V lost 0 bases, J lost 1 base, and 7 bases lay in between. Germline V gives CDR1 SGDLS, CDR2 YYNGEE. It was with 60 Vbeta and 13 Jbeta primers that the PCR ran. The repertoire was sequenced with immunoSEQ multiplex PCR; TCRdb's copy has only in-frame clones and lacks some. The listing contains fewer than 100,000 clones. Healthy people donating bone marrow made up the donors. This sample was taken from a study of cytomegalovirus exposure and HLA in healthy donors. Study-level points and caveats: Associated with cytomegalovirus, according to the listing, were 150 to 200 TCR beta chains. A later look showed TCR association rates differing by HLA locus, highest for DRB1 and lowest for HLA-C.

The specimen was PBMCs. The chain has TRBV9 and TRBJ2-5; D remains ambiguous. The TCR originated in a man in his forties or fifties in good health and CMV-seronegative. The CDR3 coding sequence is TGTGCCAGCAGCGTAGATCATCCCCAAGAGACCCAGTACTTC. Translated: CASSVDHPQETQYF.